Listed here is a single TCR beta chain. This sample was included in a study of T cell changes during pregnancy in multiple sclerosis. This CDR3 region has 16 residues. The V end was cut by 0 bases, the J end by 4 bases, with 13 bases between. From germline, CDR1 is LGHNA and CDR2 YNFKEQ. Assay used: immunoSEQ multiplex PCR; TCRdb lists only in-frame clones, some missing. The data contain about 46,000 clones, under 95% of them singletons. Material: CD8+ T cells from peripheral blood mononuclear cells, obtained in the second trimester of pregnancy. This sequence originates from a female donor with multiple sclerosis, enrolled in a pregnancy study. The chain has TRBV4-2 and TRBJ1-3; D gene ambiguous. CDR3 nucleotide sequence: TGTGCCAGCAGCCAAGAGATCCGGGATTCCGGAAACACCATATATTTT. Its protein is CASSQEIRDSGNTIYF.